The clone carrying this TCR beta chain was detected a few times. The antigen remains undetermined. Those patients picked for sequencing had displayed CD8+CD57+ cell expansion on flow cytometry. CDR3 and TCR beta VDJ profiling relied on genomic DNA as the template. TCRdb fed the reads into MiXCR, producing one record per CDR3 protein. The sample shows around 180,000 distinct CDR3 sequences, 48% of them seen only once. The CDR3 loop spans 17 amino acids. V was clipped by 3 bases and J by 2 bases; unmatched bases: 9. Germline V lookup: CDR1 KGHSY, CDR2 FQNENV. The data belong to a study of CD8+CD57+ T cells in acquired aplastic anemia. Study-wide points: No significant difference in CD8+ Simpson's diversity was found between patients and controls. Patients and controls shared around 30 CD8+ CDR3 sequences.

The sequenced sample consisted of sorted CD4+, CD8+, or CD8+CD57+ T cells (not recorded which) from PBMCs. This receptor was identified in a human donor with aplastic anemia. The gene calls are TRBV16 and TRBJ2-2; 7 nucleotides agree with TRBD2. CDR3: CASSHLFGGRNTGELFF. Here the CDR3 DNA reads TGTGCCAGCAGCCACCTTTTTGGCGGGAGAAACACCGGGGAGCTGTTTTTT.